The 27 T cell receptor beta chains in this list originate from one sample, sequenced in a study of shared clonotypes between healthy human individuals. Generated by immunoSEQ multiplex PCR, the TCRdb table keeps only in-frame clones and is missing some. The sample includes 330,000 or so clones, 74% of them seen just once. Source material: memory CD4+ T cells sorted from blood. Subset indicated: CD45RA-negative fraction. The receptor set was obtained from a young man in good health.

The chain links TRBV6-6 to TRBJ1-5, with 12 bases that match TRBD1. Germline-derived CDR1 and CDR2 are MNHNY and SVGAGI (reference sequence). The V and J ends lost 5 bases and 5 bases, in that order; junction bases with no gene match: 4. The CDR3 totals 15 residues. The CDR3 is CASSTGQGADQPQHF. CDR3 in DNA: TGTGCCAGCAGTACGGGACAGGGGGCGGATCAGCCCCAGCATTTT.

The CDR3 bases are TGTGCCAGCAGTTTAGGACTAGCGGGAGGCAATGAGCAGTTCTTC. This encodes CASSLGLAGGNEQFF. V usage is TRBV28 and J usage is TRBJ2-1; 14 positions agree with TRBD2. Germline trimming cut 2 bases from V and 6 bases from J; bases unmatched to any gene: 0. The CDR3 length is 15 residues. The germline V gene encodes CDR1 MDHEN and CDR2 SYDVKM.

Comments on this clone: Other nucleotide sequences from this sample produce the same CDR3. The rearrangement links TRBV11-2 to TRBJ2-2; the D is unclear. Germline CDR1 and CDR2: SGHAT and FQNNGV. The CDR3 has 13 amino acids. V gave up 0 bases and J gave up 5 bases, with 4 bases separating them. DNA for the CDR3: TGTGCCAGCAGCTTAGAACGAACCGGGGAGCTGTTTTTT. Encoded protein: CASSLERTGELFF.

As DNA, the CDR3 is TGTGCCAGCAGCTTAGGGGCAGGAAATCAGCCCCAGCATTTT. Protein sequence: CASSLGAGNQPQHF. V usage is TRBV7-2 and J usage is TRBJ1-5; the D is unclear. The CDR3 covers 14 residues. Germline values: CDR1 SGHTA, CDR2 FQGNSA. Trimming left V 1 base short and J 4 bases short, with 8 bases between.

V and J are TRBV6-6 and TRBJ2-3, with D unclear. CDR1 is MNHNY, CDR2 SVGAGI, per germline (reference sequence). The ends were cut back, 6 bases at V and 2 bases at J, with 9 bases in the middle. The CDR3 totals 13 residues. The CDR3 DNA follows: TGTGCCAGCAGATCACGGCCCACAGATACGCAGTATTTT. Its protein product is CASRSRPTDTQYF.

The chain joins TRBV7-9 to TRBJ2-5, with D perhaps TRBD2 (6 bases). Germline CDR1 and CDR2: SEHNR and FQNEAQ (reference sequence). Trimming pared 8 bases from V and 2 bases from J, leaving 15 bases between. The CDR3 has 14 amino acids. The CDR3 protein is CASGRAGTQETQYF. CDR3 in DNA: TGTGCCAGCGGCCGGGCAGGGACTCAAGAGACCCAGTACTTC.

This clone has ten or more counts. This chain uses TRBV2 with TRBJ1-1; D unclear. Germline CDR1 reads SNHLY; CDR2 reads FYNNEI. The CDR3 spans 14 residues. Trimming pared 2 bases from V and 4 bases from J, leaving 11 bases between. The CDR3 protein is CASSEPPGTTEAFF. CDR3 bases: TGTGCCAGCAGTGAACCCCCCGGAACCACTGAAGCTTTCTTT.

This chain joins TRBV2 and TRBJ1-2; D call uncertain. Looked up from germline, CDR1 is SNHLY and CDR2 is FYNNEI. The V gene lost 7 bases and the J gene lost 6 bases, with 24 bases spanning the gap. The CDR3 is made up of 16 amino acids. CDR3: CASILERWVRDHGYTF. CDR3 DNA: TGTGCCAGCATACTTGAGCGGTGGGTCCGAGACCATGGCTACACCTTC.

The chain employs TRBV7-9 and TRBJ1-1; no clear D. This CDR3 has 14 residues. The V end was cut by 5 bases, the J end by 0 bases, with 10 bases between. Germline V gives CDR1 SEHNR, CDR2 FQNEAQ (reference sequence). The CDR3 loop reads CASSGFQMNTEAFF. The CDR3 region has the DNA TGTGCCAGCAGCGGGTTCCAGATGAACACTGAAGCTTTCTTT.

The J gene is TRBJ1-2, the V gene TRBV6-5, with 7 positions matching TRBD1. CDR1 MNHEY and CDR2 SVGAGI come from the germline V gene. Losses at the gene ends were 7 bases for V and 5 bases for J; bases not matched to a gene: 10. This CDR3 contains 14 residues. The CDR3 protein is CASNQGQTSYGYTF. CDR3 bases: TGTGCCAGCAACCAGGGACAGACCAGTTATGGCTACACCTTC.

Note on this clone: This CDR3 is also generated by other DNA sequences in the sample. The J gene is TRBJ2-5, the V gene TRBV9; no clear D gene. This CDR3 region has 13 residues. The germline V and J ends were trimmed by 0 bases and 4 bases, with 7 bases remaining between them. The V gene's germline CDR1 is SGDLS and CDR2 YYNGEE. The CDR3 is CASSVATLETQYF. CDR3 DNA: TGTGCCAGCAGCGTAGCTACTCTAGAGACCCAGTACTTC.

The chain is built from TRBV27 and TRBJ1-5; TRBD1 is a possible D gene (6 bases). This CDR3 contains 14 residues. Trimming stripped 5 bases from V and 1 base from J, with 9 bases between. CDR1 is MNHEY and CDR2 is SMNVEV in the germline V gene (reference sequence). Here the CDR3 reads CASSPGTSNQPQHF. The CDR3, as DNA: TGTGCCAGCAGTCCCGGGACAAGCAATCAGCCCCAGCATTTT.

The CDR3 region is CASSLTRRETQYF. CDR3 DNA sequence: TGTGCCAGCAGCTTAACTAGAAGGGAGACCCAGTACTTC. This chain joins TRBV7-2 and TRBJ2-5, with D possibly TRBD2 on 5 matching bases. From germline, CDR1 is SGHTA and CDR2 FQGNSA. The CDR3 covers 13 residues. Between the trimmed V and J ends, which lost 2 bases and 5 bases, there was a span of 9 bases.

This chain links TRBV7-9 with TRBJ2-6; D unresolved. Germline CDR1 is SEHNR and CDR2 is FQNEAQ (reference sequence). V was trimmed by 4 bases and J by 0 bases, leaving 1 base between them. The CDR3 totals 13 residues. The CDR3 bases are TGTGCCAGCAGCTACTCTGGGGCCAACGTCCTGACTTTC. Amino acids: CASSYSGANVLTF.

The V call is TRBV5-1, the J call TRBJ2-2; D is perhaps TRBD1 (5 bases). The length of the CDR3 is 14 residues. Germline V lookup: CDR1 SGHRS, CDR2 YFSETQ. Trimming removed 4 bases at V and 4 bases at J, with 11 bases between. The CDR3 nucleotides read TGCGCCAGCAGCCCTGGACATACCACCGGGGAGCTGTTTTTT. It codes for CASSPGHTTGELFF.

The CDR3 region is CASSLVAGDYNEQFF. The CDR3 nucleotides are TGCGCCAGCAGCTTGGTCGCGGGGGACTACAATGAGCAGTTCTTC. The chain carries TRBV5-1 and TRBJ2-1, with 7 bases identical to TRBD2. The CDR3 spans 15 residues. Germline CDR1 and CDR2: SGHRS and YFSETQ. Germline trimming cut 0 bases from V and 3 bases from J; bases unmatched to any gene: 3.

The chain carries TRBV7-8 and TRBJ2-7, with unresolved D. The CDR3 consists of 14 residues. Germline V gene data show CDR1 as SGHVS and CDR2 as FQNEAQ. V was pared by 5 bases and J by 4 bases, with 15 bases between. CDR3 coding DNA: TGTGCCAGCAGCCAATATTCGGCGGAGTACGAGCAGTACTTC. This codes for CASSQYSAEYEQYF. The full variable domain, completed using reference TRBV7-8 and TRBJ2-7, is GAGVSQSPRYKVAKRGQDVALRCDPISGHVSLFWYQQALGQGPEFLTYFQNEAQLDKSGLPSDRFFAERPEGSVSTLKIQRTQQEDSAVYLCASSQYSAEYEQYFGPGTRLTVT.

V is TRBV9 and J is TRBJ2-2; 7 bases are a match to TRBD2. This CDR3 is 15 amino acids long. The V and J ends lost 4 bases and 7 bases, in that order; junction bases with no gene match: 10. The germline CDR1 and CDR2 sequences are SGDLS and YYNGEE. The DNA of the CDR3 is TGTGCCAGCAGCATGGGCGGGAGAACGATCGGGGAGCTGTTTTTT. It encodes CASSMGGRTIGELFF.

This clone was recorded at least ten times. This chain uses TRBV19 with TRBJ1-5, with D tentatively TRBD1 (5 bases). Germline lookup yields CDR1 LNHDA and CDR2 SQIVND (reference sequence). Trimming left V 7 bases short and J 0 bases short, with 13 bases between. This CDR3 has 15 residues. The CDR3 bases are TGTGCCAGTACCCGGACATCAGATAGCAATCAGCCCCAGCATTTT. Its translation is CASTRTSDSNQPQHF.

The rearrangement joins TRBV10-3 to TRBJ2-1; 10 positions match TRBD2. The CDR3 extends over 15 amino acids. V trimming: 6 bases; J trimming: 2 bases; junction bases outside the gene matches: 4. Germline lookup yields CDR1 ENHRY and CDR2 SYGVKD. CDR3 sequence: CAIRAGTSAYNEQFF. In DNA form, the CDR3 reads TGTGCCATCAGAGCCGGGACTAGCGCCTACAATGAGCAGTTCTTC.

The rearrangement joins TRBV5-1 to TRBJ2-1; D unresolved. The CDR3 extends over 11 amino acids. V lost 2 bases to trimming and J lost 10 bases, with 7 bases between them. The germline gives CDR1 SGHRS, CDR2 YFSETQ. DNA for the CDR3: TGCGCCAGCAGCTTAATCCGGGAGCAGTTCTTC. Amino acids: CASSLIREQFF.

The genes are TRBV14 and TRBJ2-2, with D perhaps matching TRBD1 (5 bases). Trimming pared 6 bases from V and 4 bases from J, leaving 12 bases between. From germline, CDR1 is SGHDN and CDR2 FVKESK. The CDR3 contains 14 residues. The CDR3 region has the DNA TGTGCCAGCAGGAGCAGGGTGAGCACCGGGGAGCTGTTTTTT. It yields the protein CASRSRVSTGELFF.

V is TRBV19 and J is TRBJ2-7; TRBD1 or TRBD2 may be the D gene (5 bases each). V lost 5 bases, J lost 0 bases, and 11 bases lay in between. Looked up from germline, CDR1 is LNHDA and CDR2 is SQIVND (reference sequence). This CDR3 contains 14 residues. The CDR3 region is CASSWDPVSYEQYF. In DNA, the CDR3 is TGTGCCAGTAGTTGGGACCCAGTCTCCTACGAGCAGTACTTC.

The CDR3 protein is CASSRAVYQETQYF. CDR3 DNA: TGTGCCAGCAGCCGTGCGGTGTACCAAGAGACCCAGTACTTC. This rearrangement joins TRBV11-2 to TRBJ2-5; D not resolved. Per germline, CDR1 SGHAT and CDR2 FQNNGV. V shed 5 bases and J shed 0 bases, with 10 bases lying between them. The CDR3 is made up of 14 amino acids. The full variable domain, its missing parts supplied by reference TRBV11-2 and TRBJ2-5, is EAGVAQSPRYKIIEKRQSVAFWCNPISGHATLYWYQQILGQGPKLLIQFQNNGVVDDSQLPKDRFSAERLKGVDSTLKIQPAKLEDSAVYLCASSRAVYQETQYFGPGTRLLVL.

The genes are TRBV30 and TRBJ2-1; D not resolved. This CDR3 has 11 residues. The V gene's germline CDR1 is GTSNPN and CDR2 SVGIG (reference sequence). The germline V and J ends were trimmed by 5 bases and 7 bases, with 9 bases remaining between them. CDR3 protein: CAWAPGNEQFF. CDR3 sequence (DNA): TGTGCCTGGGCCCCCGGGAATGAGCAGTTCTTC.

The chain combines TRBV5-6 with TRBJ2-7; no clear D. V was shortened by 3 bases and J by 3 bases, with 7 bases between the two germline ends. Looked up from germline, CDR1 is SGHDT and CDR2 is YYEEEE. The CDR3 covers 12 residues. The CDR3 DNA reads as TGTGCCAGCAGCTATGCCCACTACGAGCAGTACTTC. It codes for CASSYAHYEQYF.

CDR3 in amino acids: CASSLQGFGANVLTF. CDR3 DNA sequence: TGTGCCAGCAGTCTACAGGGCTTTGGGGCCAACGTCCTGACTTTC. V gene TRBV6-5 combines with J gene TRBJ2-6, with D perhaps matching TRBD1 (6 bases). There are 15 residues in the CDR3. The V end lost 5 bases, the J end lost 3 bases, and 11 bases lay between the germline ends. CDR1 MNHEY and CDR2 SVGAGI come from the germline V gene.